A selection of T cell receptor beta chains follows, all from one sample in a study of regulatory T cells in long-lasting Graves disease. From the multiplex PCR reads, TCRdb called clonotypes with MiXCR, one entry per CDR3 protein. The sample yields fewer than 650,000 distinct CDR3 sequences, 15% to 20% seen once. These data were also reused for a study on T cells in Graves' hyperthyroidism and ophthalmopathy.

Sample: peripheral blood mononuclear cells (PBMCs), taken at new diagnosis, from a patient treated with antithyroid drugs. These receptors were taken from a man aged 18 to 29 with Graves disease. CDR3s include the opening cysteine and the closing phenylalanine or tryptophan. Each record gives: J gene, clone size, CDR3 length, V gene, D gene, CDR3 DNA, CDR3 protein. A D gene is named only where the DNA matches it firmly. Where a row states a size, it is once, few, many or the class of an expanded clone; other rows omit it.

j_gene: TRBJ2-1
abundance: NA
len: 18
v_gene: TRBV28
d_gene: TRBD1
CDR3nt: TGTGCCAGCAGCACCGACAGGGGGTTTTACAGCTCCTACAATGAGCAGTTCTTC
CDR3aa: CASSTDRGFYSSYNEQFF

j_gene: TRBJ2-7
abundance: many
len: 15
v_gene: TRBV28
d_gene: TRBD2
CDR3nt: TGTGCCAGCAGTCCCCCCAGCGGGAGTGTCGACGAGCAGTACTTC
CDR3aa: CASSPPSGSVDEQYF

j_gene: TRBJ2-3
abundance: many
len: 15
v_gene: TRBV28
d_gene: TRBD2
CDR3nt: TGTGCCAGCAGTCGTACTAGCGCCAGCACAGATACGCAGTATTTT
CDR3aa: CASSRTSASTDTQYF

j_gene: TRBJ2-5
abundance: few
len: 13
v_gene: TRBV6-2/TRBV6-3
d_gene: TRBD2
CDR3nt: TGTGCCAGTTTAGCGGGATTCGGGGAGACCCAGTACTTC
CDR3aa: CASLAGFGETQYF

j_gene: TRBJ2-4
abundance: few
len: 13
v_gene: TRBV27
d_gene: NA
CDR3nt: TGTGCCAGCAGTTTACAGCCGGAGAACATTCAGTACTTC
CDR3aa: CASSLQPENIQYF

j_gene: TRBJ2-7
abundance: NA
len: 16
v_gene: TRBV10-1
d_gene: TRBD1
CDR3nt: TGCGCCAGCAGTGGGAAAGGGACAGGGGTTCCCTACGAGCAGTACTTC
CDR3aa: CASSGKGTGVPYEQYF

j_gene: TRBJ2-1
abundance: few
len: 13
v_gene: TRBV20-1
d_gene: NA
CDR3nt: TGCAGTGCAACTTCGGGATTGTTCTGGGAGCAGTTCTTC
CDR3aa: CSATSGLFWEQFF

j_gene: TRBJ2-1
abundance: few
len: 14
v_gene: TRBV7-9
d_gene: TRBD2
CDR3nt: TGTGCCAGCAGCTTTAGCGGGGCCTACAATGAGCAGTTCTTC
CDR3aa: CASSFSGAYNEQFF

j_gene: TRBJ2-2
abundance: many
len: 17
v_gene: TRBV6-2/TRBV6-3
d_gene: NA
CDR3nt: TGTGCCAGCAGTTCACCGGACACCAACCGGATCACCGGGGAGCTGTTTTTT
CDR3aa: CASSSPDTNRITGELFF

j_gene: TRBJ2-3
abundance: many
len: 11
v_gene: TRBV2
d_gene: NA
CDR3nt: TGTGCCAGCACCCGGGTGAATACGCAGTATTTT
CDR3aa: CASTRVNTQYF

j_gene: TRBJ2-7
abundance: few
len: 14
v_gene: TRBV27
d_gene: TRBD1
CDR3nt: TGTGCCAGCAGGGACAGGGGTCCGGTCTACGAGCAGTACTTC
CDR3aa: CASRDRGPVYEQYF

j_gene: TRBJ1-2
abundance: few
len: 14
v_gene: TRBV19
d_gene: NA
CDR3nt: TGTGCCAGTAGGCTGGGGCAGAAGGGGTCCGGCTACACCTTC
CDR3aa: CASRLGQKGSGYTF

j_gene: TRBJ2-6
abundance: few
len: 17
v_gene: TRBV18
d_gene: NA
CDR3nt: TGTGCCAGCTCACCTACCCCATCAGGGACTGGGGCCAACGTCCTGACTTTC
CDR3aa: CASSPTPSGTGANVLTF

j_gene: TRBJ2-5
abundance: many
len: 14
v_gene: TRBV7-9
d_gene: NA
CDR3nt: TGTGCCAGCAGCTTAGCGGGAGGCCGGGAGACCCAGTACTTC
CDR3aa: CASSLAGGRETQYF

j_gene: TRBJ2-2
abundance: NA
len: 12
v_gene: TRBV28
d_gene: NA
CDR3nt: TGTGCCAGCAGTTTAGGCACCGTGGAGCTGTTTTTT
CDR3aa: CASSLGTVELFF

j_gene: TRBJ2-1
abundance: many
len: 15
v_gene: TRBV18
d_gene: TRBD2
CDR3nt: TGTGCCAGCTCACGACTAGCGGGAGGTCCCGATGAGCAGTTCTTC
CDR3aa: CASSRLAGGPDEQFF

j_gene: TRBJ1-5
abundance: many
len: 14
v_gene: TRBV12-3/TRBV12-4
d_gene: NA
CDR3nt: TGTGCCAGCAGTTTAGCGGCAGGGAATCAGCCCCAGCATTTT
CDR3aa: CASSLAAGNQPQHF

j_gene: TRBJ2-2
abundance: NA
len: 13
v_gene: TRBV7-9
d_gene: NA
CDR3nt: TGTGCCAGCACCTTGTTGGACACCGGGGAGCTGTTTTTT
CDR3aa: CASTLLDTGELFF

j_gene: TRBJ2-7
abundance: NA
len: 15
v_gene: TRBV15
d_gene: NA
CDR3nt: TGTGCCACCAGCAGAGATCAGGGCATCTCCTACGAGCAGTACTTC
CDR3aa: CATSRDQGISYEQYF

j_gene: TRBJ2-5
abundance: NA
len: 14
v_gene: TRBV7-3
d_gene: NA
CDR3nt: TGTGCCAGCAGTTACAGCCCGCCTGGGGAGACCCAGTACTTC
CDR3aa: CASSYSPPGETQYF

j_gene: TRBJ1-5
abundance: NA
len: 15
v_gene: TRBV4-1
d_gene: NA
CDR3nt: TGCGCCAGCAGCCAAGATTGGGGACACTCTTGGCCCCAGCATTTT
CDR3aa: CASSQDWGHSWPQHF

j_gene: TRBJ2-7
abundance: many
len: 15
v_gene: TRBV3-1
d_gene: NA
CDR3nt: TGTGCCAGCAGCCAAGATATGGACGGCTCCTACGAGCAGTACTTC
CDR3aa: CASSQDMDGSYEQYF

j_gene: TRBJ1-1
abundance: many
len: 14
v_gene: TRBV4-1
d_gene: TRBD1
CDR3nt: TGCGCCAGCAGCCAAGAAGCGGTCGGACAGGGAGCTTTCTTT
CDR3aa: CASSQEAVGQGAFF

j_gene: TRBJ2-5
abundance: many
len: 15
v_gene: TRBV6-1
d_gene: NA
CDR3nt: TGTGCCAGCATTCGGGGCACTGTACCAAGAGAGACCCAGTACTTC
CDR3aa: CASIRGTVPRETQYF

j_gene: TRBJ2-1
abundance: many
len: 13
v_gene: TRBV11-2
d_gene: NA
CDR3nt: TGTGCCAGCAGCTTAGGGAAACACAATGAGCAGTTCTTC
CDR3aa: CASSLGKHNEQFF

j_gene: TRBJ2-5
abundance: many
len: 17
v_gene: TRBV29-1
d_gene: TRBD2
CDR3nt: TGCAGCGTGGCCGGTAGGGAGGGGTTTGGAGGCCAAGAGACCCAGTACTTC
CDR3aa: CSVAGREGFGGQETQYF

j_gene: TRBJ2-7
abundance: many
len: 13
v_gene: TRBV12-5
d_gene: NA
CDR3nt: TGTGCTAGTGGTTTGGGCCGCACCTACGATCAGTACTTC
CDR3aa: CASGLGRTYDQYF

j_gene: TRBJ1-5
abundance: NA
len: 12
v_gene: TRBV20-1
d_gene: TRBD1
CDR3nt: TGCAGTGCTAGAACAGGGGGGCAGCCCCAGCATTTT
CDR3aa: CSARTGGQPQHF

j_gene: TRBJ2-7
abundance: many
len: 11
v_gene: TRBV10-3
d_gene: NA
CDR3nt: TGTGCCATCAGTGACACCTACGAGCAGTACTTC
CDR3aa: CAISDTYEQYF

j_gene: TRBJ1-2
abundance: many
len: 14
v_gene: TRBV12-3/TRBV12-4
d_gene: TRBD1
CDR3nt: TGTGCCAGCAGTTCCGGGACAGGGGGTGAGGGCTACACCTTC
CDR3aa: CASSSGTGGEGYTF

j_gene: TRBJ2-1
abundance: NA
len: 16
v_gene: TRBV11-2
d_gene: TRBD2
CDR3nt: TGTGCCAGCAGCCAGGGACTAGCGGAACTCTACAATGAGCAGTTCTTC
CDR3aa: CASSQGLAELYNEQFF

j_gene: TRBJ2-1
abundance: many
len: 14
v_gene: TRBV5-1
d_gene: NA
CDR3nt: TGCGCCAGCCGCTTGGGGGGGGCCGACAATGAGCAGTTCTTC
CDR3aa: CASRLGGADNEQFF

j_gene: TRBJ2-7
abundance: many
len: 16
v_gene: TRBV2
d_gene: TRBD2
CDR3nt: TGTGCCAGCAGTGATTCGGCTAGCGGGATGCCCTACGAGCAGTACTTC
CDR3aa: CASSDSASGMPYEQYF

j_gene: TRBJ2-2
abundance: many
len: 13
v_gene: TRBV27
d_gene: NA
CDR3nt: TGTGCCAGCAGCTTAGGAACTGGCGGGGAGCTGTTTTTT
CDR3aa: CASSLGTGGELFF

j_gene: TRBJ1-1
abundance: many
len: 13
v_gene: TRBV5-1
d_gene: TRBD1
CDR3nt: TGCGCCACCAGGGGGGCCCTGAACACTGAAGCTTTCTTT
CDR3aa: CATRGALNTEAFF

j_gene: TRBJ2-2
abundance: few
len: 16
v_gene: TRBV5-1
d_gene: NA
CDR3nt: TGCGCCAGCAGCTTGGCCGAGGGTTTGCTTACCGGGGAGCTGTTTTTT
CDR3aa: CASSLAEGLLTGELFF

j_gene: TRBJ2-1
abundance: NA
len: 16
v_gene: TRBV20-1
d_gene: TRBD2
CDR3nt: TGCAGTGCTAGGGGGGGACTAGCGGACGTATACAATGAGCAGTTCTTC
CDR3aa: CSARGGLADVYNEQFF

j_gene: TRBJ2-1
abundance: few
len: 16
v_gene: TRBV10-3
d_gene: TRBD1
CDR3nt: TGTGCCATCAGTGAGTCTCCGGACAGGGGGGTTAATGAGCAGTTCTTC
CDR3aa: CAISESPDRGVNEQFF